This TCR beta chain was retrieved from a study of STAT5B mutations in CD4+ large granular lymphocyte leukemia (dated by TCRdb to between 2021 and 2022). Regarding the research as a whole: Among healthy controls, the CDR3 'QG' motif was associated with a particular HLA allele. The study compared the TCRbeta repertoires of patients with CD4+ T-cell large granular lymphocyte leukemia against those of healthy blood donors. Flow cytometry performed on FACSCanto II or FACSVerse showed that the purified fractions had more than 95% purity among lymphocytes. Study-wide findings and limitations: The main leukemic clonotypes were found to be private to each patient, although 25% of the main leukemic clonotypes were detected at low frequency in the non-leukemic repertoires of other patients. Compared with healthy CD4+ repertoires, CD4-sorted patient repertoires appeared more clonal, and this difference remained even after the putative leukemic clones were removed. Data were not HLA-matched; higher clonality in CD4+ versus CD8+ T-LGLL could reflect the relatively small sample size. Enrichment of TRBV06-family usage was observed among the top patient clones (8/27) relative to healthy controls (2/35).

The healthy control group was made up of around 40 blood donors, and the Finnish Red Cross blood service supplied their buffy coats. All TCR-sequenced material derived from peripheral blood: patient blood samples and healthy donor buffy coats. Ficoll-Hypaque gradient centrifugation was used to isolate peripheral blood mononuclear cells. CD4+ cells were purified magnetically from the buffy coats of healthy controls. The Gentra Puregene Cell and Tissue kit was used to extract genomic DNA, and a Qubit 2.0 fluorometer was used to measure the amount of genomic DNA. The germline V gene specifies SGHAT as CDR1 and FQNNGV as CDR2. Germline trimming amounts to 4 bases on V and 4 bases on J, with 5 as the count of junction bases outside the gene matches. Reading from cysteine to phenylalanine, the CDR3 counts 15 amino acids. The read is trimmed to its CDR3 DNA, 45 bases read in frame from base 1. TCRbeta rearrangements were sequenced from genomic DNA using the immunoSEQ assay at survey resolution. In the original analysis: In the TCR sequencing data, the smallest productive clonotype frequency that could be detected was 2.59 x 10-5. Only productive TCRbeta rearrangements, meaning sequences that were complete and in-frame, were kept for the analyses. The clonality of each sample was calculated as Simpson clonality in the immunoSEQ Analyzer version 3.0. Clones were binned by frequency as very rare, small, medium, large (1-20%) or hyperexpanded (>20%). Generation probabilities were estimated with OLGA 1.2.3, V-gene circos plots were made with VDJtools, specificities were searched in VDJdb, and CDR3 motifs were identified with GLIPH. TCRdb carries this immuneACCESS record with in-frame sequences only. Its versions omit some clonotypes, under half of them owing to an unresolved V gene in the studies checked, with the rest unexplained. That table supplies the V and J calls and clone size; D and trimming were determined from the DNA. This sample lists about 31,000 clones; roughly nine tenths were detected once. The ten biggest clones cover roughly 0.43% of the sample.

This clone was counted a few times. Which antigen it targets is not known. No per-base quality is available; no much larger clone lies one base away. This receptor was identified in a human donor in good health. This chain joins TRBV11-2 to TRBJ1-5; 9 central bases correspond to TRBD1. The sequencing input was CD4+ T cells from blood buffy coats. The CDR3 here reads CASSSNGQGNQPQHF. The DNA is as follows: TGTGCCAGCAGCTCTAACGGACAGGGGAATCAGCCCCAGCATTTT. Extended through the reference TRBV11-2 and TRBJ1-5 proteins, this CDR3 yields the full variable domain: EAGVAQSPRYKIIEKRQSVAFWCNPISGHATLYWYQQILGQGPKLLIQFQNNGVVDDSQLPKDRFSAERLKGVDSTLKIQPAKLEDSAVYLCASSSNGQGNQPQHFGDGTRLSIL.